These 21 T cell receptor beta chains were all obtained from the same sample, sequenced in a study of spatial heterogeneity in lung cancer. Time point denoted: blood at routine non-recurrence follow-up after resection. TCRdb re-derived calls from the 5' RACE reads in MiXCR, one entry per CDR3 protein. The repertoire includes 40,000 or so distinct CDR3 sequences, under 12% of them detected once, and 17% sits in the top ten. This specimen was PBMCs, taken at follow-up. These receptor sequences come from a female donor with early-stage non-small cell lung cancer.

About this clonotype: With a much larger clone just one base away, this may be a read error. The J gene is TRBJ2-3, the V gene TRBV20-1; a weak D match, TRBD2 (5 bases). V was cut by 1 base and J by 5 bases, with 16 bases left in between. Germline CDR1 is DFQATT and CDR2 is SNEGSKA (reference sequence). CDR3 length equals 15 residues. CDR3: CSARAPLVGRDTQYF. The CDR3 region has the DNA TGCAGTGCTAGAGCCCCTTTGGTGGGGAGAGATACGCAGTATTTT.

The rearrangement uses TRBV24-1 and TRBJ2-7; 8 bases align to TRBD1. With V trimmed by 4 bases and J by 7 bases, 11 bases remained unmatched. The CDR3 has 15 residues. The germline gives CDR1 KGHDR, CDR2 SFDVKD. The CDR3 reads CATSDRGDRGREQYF. In DNA, the CDR3 is TGTGCCACCAGTGACCGTGGCGACAGGGGTCGGGAGCAGTACTTC.

This clonotype was found a few times. CDR3 loop: CSVVGIGVTGETQYF. CDR3 DNA sequence: TGCAGCGTTGTAGGTATTGGGGTAACGGGAGAGACCCAGTACTTC. The V and J genes are TRBV29-1 and TRBJ2-5; no clear D gene. The germline V gene has CDR1 SQVTM and CDR2 ANQGSEA. The CDR3 length is 15 residues. The V end was cut by 4 bases, the J end by 4 bases, with 19 bases between.

The chain employs TRBV7-8 and TRBJ2-6, with D unresolved. This CDR3 spans 14 amino acids. The V end lost 5 bases, the J end lost 4 bases, and 9 bases lay between the germline ends. Germline-derived CDR1 and CDR2 are SGHVS and FQNEAQ. CDR3 nucleotides: TGTGCCAGCAGCCGACTGAACGGGGCCAACGTCCTGACTTTC. It specifies CASSRLNGANVLTF.

The chain carries TRBV5-5 and TRBJ2-7; D unresolved. This CDR3 has 16 amino acids. Germline V gene lookup returns CDR1 SGHKS and CDR2 YYEKEE (reference sequence). V was cut by 0 bases and J by 1 base, with 14 bases left in between. The CDR3 is CASSLAIAQGSYEQYF. CDR3 DNA sequence: TGTGCCAGCAGCTTGGCGATAGCCCAAGGATCCTACGAGCAGTACTTC.

Note on this clonotype: This clone may be a read error of a much larger clone one base away. J is TRBJ2-1 and V is TRBV9; 10 bases are a match to TRBD1. Germline V gives CDR1 SGDLS, CDR2 YYNGEE. The length of the CDR3 is 16 residues. The CDR3 loop reads CASSPRDRGPYNGQFF. The DNA of the CDR3 is TGTGCCAGCAGCCCCCGGGACAGGGGCCCCTACAATGGGCAGTTCTTC.

This clonotype came up a few times. V is TRBV29-1 and J is TRBJ1-2; no definite D call. Deletions cut 4 bases from V and 4 bases from J, with 13 bases between. CDR1 SQVTM and CDR2 ANQGSEA come from the germline V gene. This CDR3 contains 13 residues. Here the CDR3 DNA reads TGCAGCGTTGGCGACCAAGCCATCTATGGCTACACCTTC. It yields the protein CSVGDQAIYGYTF.

This clonotype is categorized as medium-sized. The CDR3 loop reads CASSLRSSSESPLHF. DNA of the CDR3: TGTGCCAGCAGCTTAAGGAGCAGCTCGGAATCACCCCTCCACTTT. V and J are TRBV7-2 and TRBJ1-6; D remains unclear. CDR1 is SGHTA and CDR2 is FQGNSA in the germline V gene. This CDR3 contains 15 residues. Trimming removed 2 bases from V and 10 bases from J, with 15 bases in between.

The chain is built from TRBV28 and TRBJ1-1, with TRBD1 as a possible D gene (5 bases). CDR1 and CDR2 (germline): MDHEN, SYDVKM. CDR3 length: 13 amino acids. V lost 3 bases to trimming and J lost 7 bases, with 12 bases between them. The CDR3 region is CASSLVRGGEAFF. Here the CDR3 DNA reads TGTGCCAGCAGTTTGGTGCGGGGGGGTGAAGCTTTCTTT.

This clonotype was counted ten times or more. This chain joins TRBV28 and TRBJ2-5, with D tentatively TRBD1 (5 bases). The germline V and J ends were trimmed by 6 bases and 4 bases, with 21 bases remaining between them. The CDR3 length is 16 residues. Germline loops: CDR1 MDHEN, CDR2 SYDVKM. The CDR3 DNA reads as TGTGCCAGCAGGAGCATATCCCTAGGGGATCGAGAGACCCAGTACTTC. Translated: CASRSISLGDRETQYF.

At least ten counts were recorded for this clonotype. The chain employs TRBV6-5 and TRBJ1-5; 8 positions match TRBD1. Germline V lookup: CDR1 MNHEY, CDR2 SVGAGI. CDR3 size: 17 residues. Trimming at V came to 6 bases and at J to 1 base, leaving 11 bases not matched to a gene. The CDR3: CASSRLDRVGSNQPQHF. CDR3 nucleotide sequence: TGTGCCAGCAGCCGCCTGGACAGGGTAGGAAGCAATCAGCCCCAGCATTTT.

In its sample, this clonotype ranks as large. V and J are TRBV19 and TRBJ2-1, with 9 bases matching TRBD2. The CDR3 length is 16 residues. V lost 1 base to trimming and J lost 7 bases; unmatched junction nucleotides: 8. The germline gives CDR1 LNHDA, CDR2 SQIVND (reference sequence). CDR3 protein: CASSIVMAGGPNEQFF. CDR3 in DNA: TGTGCCAGTAGTATAGTGATGGCGGGGGGGCCTAATGAGCAGTTCTTC.

This clonotype came up once. The gene calls are TRBV12-3 or TRBV12-4 and TRBJ1-1; tentative D call: TRBD1 (6 bases). V lost 8 bases and J 4 bases, leaving 11 bases between the germline ends. The CDR3 loop spans 12 amino acids. The CDR3, as DNA: TGTGCCAGCCAGCAGGGGATCACTGAAGCTTTCTTT. Its protein product is CASQQGITEAFF.

This clonotype was counted a few times. This chain connects TRBV6-5 to TRBJ1-2; TRBD1 is a possible D gene (5 bases). The germline CDR1 and CDR2 sequences are MNHEY and SVGAGI. The CDR3 totals 16 residues. Trimming took 2 bases from V and 4 from J, leaving 17 bases between them. CDR3 DNA: TGTGCCAGCAGTTACGTCGGCGACAGTGATATCTATGGCTACACCTTC. Translation: CASSYVGDSDIYGYTF.

The V and J genes are TRBV7-9 and TRBJ2-1; a weak D match, TRBD1 (6 bases). Germline CDR1 reads SEHNR; CDR2 reads FQNEAQ (reference sequence). Trimming took 6 bases from V and 0 from J, leaving 21 bases between them. CDR3 length: 18 residues. CDR3 coding DNA: TGTGCCAGCAGACCGACTCCCAGGGGCGAAAGCTCCTACAATGAGCAGTTCTTC. The encoded protein is CASRPTPRGESSYNEQFF.

This clonotype was seen a handful of times. V is TRBV7-2 and J is TRBJ2-2; D gene uncertain. This CDR3 contains 13 residues. The germline V gene encodes CDR1 SGHTA and CDR2 FQGNSA. CDR3 sequence reads: CGAPRSNTGELFF. The CDR3 DNA is TGTGGCGCCCCCAGAAGCAACACCGGGGAGCTGTTTTTT. Full variable domain (missing parts from reference TRBV7-2 and TRBJ2-2): GAGVSQSPSNKVTEKGKDVELRCDPISGHTALYWYRQSLGQGLEFLIYFQGNSAPDKSGLPSDRFSAERTGGSVSTLTIQRTQQEDSAVYLCGAPRSNTGELFFGEGSRLTVL.

This rearrangement joins TRBV20-1 to TRBJ2-1, with D perhaps given as TRBD1 or TRBD2 (5 bases each). In germline, CDR1 is DFQATT, CDR2 SNEGSKA (reference sequence). The V gene lost 3 bases and the J gene lost 3 bases, with 9 bases spanning the gap. The CDR3 consists of 13 residues. The CDR3 DNA reads as TGCAGTGCTAGCCGGGACCGCTACAATGAGCAGTTCTTC. Protein: CSASRDRYNEQFF.

The chain carries TRBV2 and TRBJ2-5; D might be TRBD1 or TRBD2, each matching 5 bases. Germline CDR1 reads SNHLY; CDR2 reads FYNNEI. The CDR3 has 14 residues. V was pared by 8 bases and J by 5 bases, with 18 bases between. CDR3 in amino acids: CASSPEGPGETQYF. The CDR3, as DNA: TGTGCCAGCTCCCCTGAGGGGCCGGGGGAGACCCAGTACTTC.

This clonotype was observed at least ten times. CDR3: CASGARLTGELFF. For the CDR3, the DNA is TGTGCCAGCGGGGCGCGACTTACCGGGGAGCTGTTTTTT. V is TRBV7-2 and J is TRBJ2-2, with a weak D call TRBD1 (5 bases). V lost 8 bases and J 5 bases, leaving 12 bases between the germline ends. From germline, CDR1 is SGHTA and CDR2 FQGNSA. The CDR3 has 13 residues.

This clonotype appeared many times. The chain links TRBV7-2 to TRBJ2-1; TRBD2 is a possible D gene (6 bases). Germline CDR1 is SGHTA and CDR2 is FQGNSA. V was cut by 5 bases and J by 0 bases, with 23 bases left in between. The CDR3 runs to 19 residues. The CDR3 spells CASSPGLPRIPSSYNEQFF. The CDR3 DNA follows: TGTGCCAGCAGCCCAGGACTACCAAGAATACCGAGCTCCTACAATGAGCAGTTCTTC. The full variable domain, in which reference TRBV7-2 and TRBJ2-1 provide the parts outside the CDR3, is GAGVSQSPSNKVTEKGKDVELRCDPISGHTALYWYRQSLGQGLEFLIYFQGNSAPDKSGLPSDRFSAERTGGSVSTLTIQRTQQEDSAVYLCASSPGLPRIPSSYNEQFFGPGTRLTVL.

This sequence joins TRBV2 and TRBJ1-5; no definite D call. The CDR3 totals 14 residues. V gave up 7 bases and J gave up 4 bases, with 14 bases separating them. Germline V lookup: CDR1 SNHLY, CDR2 FYNNEI. The CDR3 DNA reads TGTGCCAGCACCCTTTTTCCTTTAAATCAGCCCCAGCATTTT. Translated, it gives CASTLFPLNQPQHF.